The 29 T cell receptor beta chains presented below share a single source sample, sequenced in a study of blood T cell repertoires in COVID-19. Using immunoSEQ multiplex PCR, the repertoire was profiled, and TCRdb retains in-frame clones only, with some absent. The table shows 60,000 to 70,000 clones, with under 85% occurring only once. The sequenced sample was peripheral blood. These TCRs come from a woman at least 80 years old with acute or convalescent COVID-19.

The V call is TRBV5-1, the J call TRBJ2-1, with 7 bases lining up with TRBD2. V shed 0 bases, J shed 2 bases, and the junction held 2 bases outside the gene matches. There are 15 residues in the CDR3. Germline V lookup: CDR1 SGHRS, CDR2 YFSETQ. In nucleotides, the CDR3 is TGCGCCAGCAGCTTGGGACTAGCCCCCTACAATGAGCAGTTCTTC. Amino acid sequence: CASSLGLAPYNEQFF.

The genes are TRBV28 and TRBJ1-6, with D perhaps matching TRBD1 (6 bases). Trimming took off 6 bases at V and 16 bases at J, with 16 bases between the two ends. The CDR3 covers 12 residues. The V gene's germline CDR1 is MDHEN and CDR2 SYDVKM. The CDR3 sequence: CASSIKGQGLHF. CDR3 DNA sequence: TGTGCCAGCAGCATTAAGGGACAAGGGCTCCACTTT.

The V and J genes are TRBV6-1 and TRBJ2-1; 9 bases map to TRBD1. After removal of 2 bases from V and 4 bases from J, the junction contained 6 bases not matched to a gene. Germline V gene sequence: CDR1 MNHNS, CDR2 SASEGT. The CDR3 runs 16 residues. The CDR3 here is CASSEFGTGFYNEQFF. The CDR3 DNA reads TGTGCCAGCAGTGAATTTGGGACAGGGTTTTACAATGAGCAGTTCTTC.

The rearrangement links TRBV4-1 to TRBJ2-3; 10 bases align to TRBD2. Germline V gives CDR1 MGHRA, CDR2 YSYEKL. This CDR3 has 16 residues. J was trimmed by 11 bases and V by 0 bases; bases with no gene match: 11. The CDR3 bases are TGCGCCAGCAGCCAAGAGAAGCGGGAGGGCCGCAGGGAGCAGTATTTT. The encoded protein is CASSQEKREGRREQYF.

This clone appeared a few times. This chain uses TRBV6-5 with TRBJ1-6, with 8 bases matching TRBD1. The CDR3 runs to 13 residues. Germline-derived CDR1 and CDR2 are MNHEY and SVGAGI. The V segment lost 8 bases and the J segment 9 bases; nucleotides outside the gene matches: 6. The CDR3 bases are TGTGCCAGCGGGGGACAGGCGCTTTCACCCCTCCACTTT. Translation: CASGGQALSPLHF.

The rearrangement joins TRBV10-3 to TRBJ2-2, with D maybe TRBD1 (6 bases). The V end lost 6 bases, the J end lost 2 bases, and 13 bases lay between the germline ends. This CDR3 contains 15 residues. Germline V gene lookup returns CDR1 ENHRY and CDR2 SYGVKD. The CDR3: CAISPGTPNTGELFF. CDR3 coding DNA: TGTGCCATCAGCCCCGGGACACCTAACACCGGGGAGCTGTTTTTT.

The chain employs TRBV11-3 and TRBJ2-3, with D maybe TRBD2 (6 bases). V lost 2 bases and J lost 5, with 11 bases in between. Germline CDR1 reads SGHNT; CDR2 reads YENEEA. The CDR3 has 14 residues. The CDR3 bases are TGTGCCAGCAGCTTACGGGGCGGGGTAGATACGCAGTATTTT. This translates into CASSLRGGVDTQYF.

The chain has TRBV1 and TRBJ2-1; the D call of TRBD2 is as the table states it, not checked on the DNA. TRBV1 is a listed pseudogene. CDR3 length equals 18 residues. Here the CDR3 DNA reads TGCACCAGCAGCCATCCCCCTAAGCGGGGGGCCACCTACAATGAGCAGTTCTTC. Its translation: CTSSHPPKRGATYNEQFF.

The chain carries TRBV5-1 and TRBJ1-6; 9 bases fit TRBD1. This CDR3 is 16 amino acids long. J lost 11 bases, V lost 5 bases, and 14 bases had no gene match. The germline CDR1 and CDR2 sequences are SGHRS and YFSETQ. CDR3 sequence: CASRQTTGTGTAPLHF. DNA of the CDR3: TGCGCCAGCAGGCAAACGACCGGGACAGGGACGGCACCCCTCCACTTT.

The chain recombines TRBV19 with TRBJ1-1; D unclear. Germline V gene data show CDR1 as LNHDA and CDR2 as SQIVND (reference sequence). The CDR3 extends over 14 amino acids. Trimming left V 4 bases short and J 5 bases short, with 14 bases between. The DNA for the CDR3 is TGTGCCAGTAGTAGCCAGAGGGTAAGGACTGAAGCTTTCTTT. This encodes CASSSQRVRTEAFF.

The CDR3 sequence is CASSLDSGQTYEQYF. As DNA, the CDR3 is TGTGCCAGCAGCTTAGATTCCGGACAGACCTACGAGCAGTACTTC. The J gene is TRBJ2-7, the V gene TRBV11-2, with D maybe TRBD1 (6 bases). The CDR3 spans 15 residues. Germline V gives CDR1 SGHAT, CDR2 FQNNGV. V was pared by 0 bases and J by 2 bases, with 11 bases between. Full variable domain (rest looked up from reference TRBV11-2 and TRBJ2-7): EAGVAQSPRYKIIEKRQSVAFWCNPISGHATLYWYQQILGQGPKLLIQFQNNGVVDDSQLPKDRFSAERLKGVDSTLKIQPAKLEDSAVYLCASSLDSGQTYEQYFGPGTRLTVT.

The V call is TRBV5-1, the J call TRBJ2-2; 7 positions agree with TRBD1. CDR3 length equals 16 residues. Germline assignment: CDR1 SGHRS and CDR2 YFSETQ. J gave up 4 bases and V 6 bases, and 12 bases lay outside the gene matches. The CDR3 loop reads CASTLATGRGTGELFF. As DNA, the CDR3 is TGCGCCAGCACTCTGGCGACAGGGAGAGGCACCGGGGAGCTGTTTTTT.

The chain carries TRBV29-1 and TRBJ2-7; D is unclear. V was clipped by 4 bases and J by 6 bases, with 16 bases between them. Germline assignment: CDR1 SQVTM and CDR2 ANQGSEA. This CDR3 has 13 residues. CDR3 residues: CSVAFLTVSEQYF. CDR3 DNA sequence: TGCAGCGTTGCCTTCCTGACTGTGAGCGAGCAGTACTTC.

V and J are TRBV19 and TRBJ2-3, with D tentatively TRBD2 (7 bases). CDR3 size: 15 residues. The germline CDR1 and CDR2 sequences are LNHDA and SQIVND (reference sequence). V lost 3 bases and J 3 bases, leaving 13 bases between the germline ends. The CDR3 DNA is TGTGCCAGTAGTATGCGGACTAGGGGGACAGATACGCAGTATTTT. It yields the protein CASSMRTRGTDTQYF.

This clone was observed a few times. CDR3 DNA sequence: TGTGCCAGCAGCAGACAGATAAATAATGAAAAACTGTTTTTT. Translated, it gives CASSRQINNEKLFF. The chain couples TRBV9 to TRBJ1-4; tentative D call: TRBD1 (5 bases). Between the trimmed V and J ends, which lost 4 bases and 4 bases, there was a span of 11 bases. CDR1 and CDR2 (germline): SGDLS, YYNGEE. This CDR3 has 14 amino acids.

The chain uses TRBV5-1 and TRBJ1-6; 7 bases line up with TRBD1. The length of the CDR3 is 15 residues. CDR1 SGHRS and CDR2 YFSETQ come from the germline V gene. The V segment lost 4 bases and the J segment 7 bases; nucleotides outside the gene matches: 8. The CDR3 loop reads CASSSTRDSNSPLHF. The CDR3 coding sequence is TGCGCCAGCAGCAGTACACGGGACAGCAATTCACCCCTCCACTTT. The variable domain in full, with the rest retrieved from reference TRBV5-1 and TRBJ1-6, is KAGVTQTPRYLIKTRGQQVTLSCSPISGHRSVSWYQQTPGQGLQFLFEYFSETQRNKGNFPGRFSGRQFSNSRSEMNVSTLELGDSALYLCASSSTRDSNSPLHFGNGTRLTVT.

The CDR3 loop reads CASSLLRETQYF. The CDR3 nucleotides are TGTGCCAGCAGTTTATTGAGGGAGACCCAGTACTTC. The V gene is TRBV28, the J gene TRBJ2-5; no reliable D call. Deletions cut 1 base from V and 5 bases from J, with 5 bases between. This CDR3 contains 12 residues. Germline CDR1 reads MDHEN; CDR2 reads SYDVKM. The whole variable domain, remainder taken from reference TRBV28 and TRBJ2-5, is DVKVTQSSRYLVKRTGEKVFLECVQDMDHENMFWYRQDPGLGLRLIYFSYDVKMKEKGDIPEGYSVSREKKERFSLILESASTNQTSMYLCASSLLRETQYFGPGTRLLVL.

V usage is TRBV15 and J usage is TRBJ2-5; possibly TRBD1 for D (6 bases). V was clipped by 4 bases and J by 5 bases, with 17 bases between them. This CDR3 spans 15 amino acids. Germline loops: CDR1 LNHNV, CDR2 YYDKDF (reference sequence). This CDR3 is CATSNPLGAWETQYF. The DNA for the CDR3 is TGTGCCACCAGCAACCCACTGGGGGCGTGGGAGACCCAGTACTTC. The variable domain in full, with the rest retrieved from reference TRBV15 and TRBJ2-5, is DAMVIQNPRYQVTQFGKPVTLSCSQTLNHNVMYWYQQKSSQAPKLLFHYYDKDFNNEADTPDNFQSRRPNTSFCFLDIRSPGLGDTAMYLCATSNPLGAWETQYFGPGTRLLVL.

The chain has TRBV1 and TRBJ2-7; TRBD2 was called by the table and not checked on the DNA. TRBV1 is a pseudogene. The CDR3 runs 13 residues. CDR3 region: CTSGLAGGYEQYF. For the CDR3, the DNA is TGCACCAGCGGACTAGCGGGAGGCTACGAGCAGTACTTC.

This sequence joins TRBV11-2 and TRBJ2-1, with 7 bases fitting TRBD2. Germline loops: CDR1 SGHAT, CDR2 FQNNGV. Unmatched junction bases numbered 5, after V lost 5 bases and J lost 1 base. This CDR3 contains 15 residues. The CDR3 DNA follows: TGTGCCAGCAGCCCAACAGCGGGGTCCTACAATGAGCAGTTCTTC. Its protein is CASSPTAGSYNEQFF.

This clone was seen at least ten times. DNA for the CDR3: TGCGCCAGCAGCCGCACGGGTTCCTACGAGCAGTACTTC. Encoded protein: CASSRTGSYEQYF. J is TRBJ2-7 and V is TRBV4-1, with D unclear. The germline V gene has CDR1 MGHRA and CDR2 YSYEKL. V lost 4 bases and J 1 base, leaving 8 bases between the germline ends. This CDR3 contains 13 residues.

CDR3 region: CASSLREGITGELFF. CDR3 DNA sequence: TGTGCCAGCAGTTTACGGGAAGGGATCACCGGGGAGCTGTTTTTT. This chain joins TRBV6-2 or TRBV6-3 and TRBJ2-2, with D perhaps TRBD2 (5 bases). Trimming pared 4 bases from V and 4 bases from J, leaving 13 bases between. Germline V gene sequence: CDR1 MNHEY, CDR2 SVGEGT. The CDR3 runs 15 residues.

The genes are TRBV7-3 and TRBJ2-5; TRBD2 matches at 10 bases. The junction had 3 bases not matched to a gene; V was cut back by 1 base and J by 1 base. The CDR3 spans 16 residues. Germline CDR1 reads SGHTA; CDR2 reads FQGTGA. The CDR3 is CASSLNPSGGQETQYF. CDR3 nucleotides: TGTGCCAGCAGCTTAAATCCTAGCGGGGGCCAAGAGACCCAGTACTTC.

The chain employs TRBV5-4 and TRBJ2-7; TRBD1 agrees at 11 bases. The J segment lost 3 bases and the V segment lost 5 bases, leaving 7 bases of the junction unmatched. Germline-derived CDR1 and CDR2 are SGHNT and YYREEE (reference sequence). This CDR3 is built from 15 residues. CDR3 amino acids: CASRQVGTGGYEQYF. The CDR3 DNA reads as TGTGCCAGCAGGCAAGTGGGGACAGGGGGCTACGAGCAGTACTTC.

The chain couples TRBV12-5 to TRBJ2-7; the match to TRBD2 covers 7 bases. The J segment lost 2 bases and the V segment lost 2 bases, leaving 6 bases of the junction unmatched. CDR1 is LGHNT and CDR2 is FRNRAP in the germline V gene. This CDR3 region has 15 residues. The CDR3 coding sequence is TGTGCTAGTGGTTTGTCGAGGGCGGGAGCCTACGAGCAGTACTTC. This encodes CASGLSRAGAYEQYF. The full variable domain, its missing parts supplied by reference TRBV12-5 and TRBJ2-7, is DARVTQTPRHKVTEMGQEVTMRCQPILGHNTVFWYRQTMMQGLELLAYFRNRAPLDDSGMPKDRFSAEMPDATLATLKIQPSEPRDSAVYFCASGLSRAGAYEQYFGPGTRLTVT.

V is TRBV24-1 and J is TRBJ2-3; no clear D. CDR1 is KGHDR and CDR2 is SFDVKD in the germline V gene. V was trimmed by 5 bases and J by 5 bases, leaving 13 bases between them. The CDR3 loop spans 14 amino acids. CDR3 sequence: CATSVDLTGDTQYF. The CDR3 nucleotides read TGTGCCACCAGTGTGGATTTAACGGGAGATACGCAGTATTTT.

The rearrangement uses TRBV7-2 and TRBJ2-7; 9 positions match TRBD1. Losses at the gene ends were 1 base for V and 6 bases for J; bases not matched to a gene: 4. The CDR3 length is 14 residues. Per germline, CDR1 SGHTA and CDR2 FQGNSA. CDR3: CASSLVGTGTEQYF. CDR3 nucleotides: TGTGCCAGCAGCTTAGTTGGGACAGGGACCGAGCAGTACTTC.

The chain combines TRBV11-2 with TRBJ1-1, with 7 nucleotides matching TRBD1. There are 14 residues in the CDR3. In germline, CDR1 is SGHAT, CDR2 FQNNGV. The trim removed 4 bases at V and 4 bases at J, leaving 6 bases unmatched. This CDR3 reads CASSSRQGATEAFF. DNA of the CDR3: TGTGCCAGCAGCTCTCGACAGGGCGCCACTGAAGCTTTCTTT.

This chain connects TRBV7-9 to TRBJ1-2, with no clear D. CDR1 and CDR2 from the germline V gene are SEHNR and FQNEAQ (reference sequence). Trimming stripped 1 base from V and 5 bases from J, with 11 bases between. The CDR3 has 14 amino acids. The CDR3 nucleotides read TGTGCCAGCAGCTTAGGAGGGTTCAGTTATGGCTACACCTTC. Its translation: CASSLGGFSYGYTF.